These 23 T cell receptor beta chains originate from one sample sequenced in a study of blood T cell repertoires in COVID-19. The assay was immunoSEQ multiplex PCR, and TCRdb's table has in-frame clones only and misses some. The sample records 130,000 to 150,000 clones, under 90% being singletons. Sequenced input: peripheral blood. The receptors here all came from an older man who had recovered from COVID-19.

This clone has more than one count but fewer than ten. The chain couples TRBV7-9 to TRBJ2-7, with 7 bases aligning to TRBD2. The CDR3 has 12 residues. Germline V gene sequence: CDR1 SEHNR, CDR2 FQNEAQ (reference sequence). J was trimmed by 3 bases and V by 5 bases; bases with no gene match: 1. CDR3 nucleotides: TGTGCCAGCAGCCCGGGGGGCTACGAGCAGTACTTC. This encodes CASSPGGYEQYF.

The J gene is TRBJ1-2, the V gene TRBV7-9; the D gene is possibly TRBD1 (5 bases). CDR1 SEHNR and CDR2 FQNEAQ come from the germline V gene (reference sequence). The CDR3 loop spans 14 amino acids. V was trimmed by 6 bases and J by 6 bases, leaving 17 bases between them. The CDR3 here is CASRSPGSVHGYTF. DNA of the CDR3: TGTGCCAGCAGGTCTCCAGGGTCGGTCCATGGCTACACCTTC.

A single count supports this clone. The chain joins TRBV9 to TRBJ2-5, with 11 bases fitting TRBD2. CDR1 is SGDLS and CDR2 is YYNGEE in the germline V gene. Losses at the gene ends were 4 bases for V and 3 bases for J; bases not matched to a gene: 2. This CDR3 region has 14 residues. CDR3 loop: CASSRSGGEETQYF. Written as DNA, the CDR3 is TGTGCCAGCAGCCGTAGCGGGGGGGAAGAGACCCAGTACTTC.

This chain links TRBV5-1 with TRBJ2-2; 7 nucleotides align to TRBD2. This CDR3 spans 15 amino acids. The trim removed 3 bases at V and 2 bases at J, leaving 4 bases unmatched. Germline loops: CDR1 SGHRS, CDR2 YFSETQ. The CDR3: CASSSSTSNTGELFF. The CDR3 DNA reads as TGCGCCAGCAGCTCTTCGACTAGCAACACCGGGGAGCTGTTTTTT.

This clone was counted only a few times. The chain uses TRBV23-1 and TRBJ1-1; D unclear. TRBV23-1 is classed as an ORF, of uncertain function. CDR3 length: 11 amino acids. V lost 4 bases to trimming and J lost 6 bases, with 6 bases between them. DNA for the CDR3: TGCGCCAGCAGTCCCCAGGCTGAAGCTTTCTTT. Protein product: CASSPQAEAFF.

The genes are TRBV2 and TRBJ2-2; 7 bases map to TRBD2. CDR1 and CDR2 from the germline V gene are SNHLY and FYNNEI. J gave up 0 bases and V 3 bases, and 4 bases lay outside the gene matches. The CDR3 extends over 16 amino acids. CDR3 DNA: TGTGCCAGCAGTGACCTACTAGCGTCGAACACCGGGGAGCTGTTTTTT. This gives the protein CASSDLLASNTGELFF.

The chain couples TRBV28 to TRBJ2-1; no reliable D call. Germline CDR1 reads MDHEN; CDR2 reads SYDVKM. The CDR3 extends over 16 amino acids. The germline V and J ends were trimmed by 6 bases and 7 bases, with 22 bases remaining between them. In DNA, the CDR3 is TGTGCCAGCAGGAGGCCCACCTCCTTAGGTTGGAATGAGCAGTTCTTC. Protein: CASRRPTSLGWNEQFF.

This clone was observed a few times. This rearrangement joins TRBV7-2 to TRBJ2-1, with D hard to call. The V end lost 1 base, the J end lost 0 bases, and 7 bases lay between the germline ends. CDR1 is SGHTA, CDR2 FQGNSA, per germline. The length of the CDR3 is 15 residues. Written as DNA, the CDR3 is TGTGCCAGCAGCTTAGGTCCTAGCTCCTACAATGAGCAGTTCTTC. Protein product: CASSLGPSSYNEQFF.

The rearrangement links TRBV15 to TRBJ2-4, with 8 positions matching TRBD1. The CDR3 runs 15 residues. After removal of 2 bases from V and 7 bases from J, the junction contained 7 bases not matched to a gene. Germline loops: CDR1 LNHNV, CDR2 YYDKDF (reference sequence). The CDR3 DNA sequence: TGTGCCACCAGCAGATTGCAGGGGGCCGGTAACATTCAGTACTTC. Translation gives CATSRLQGAGNIQYF. Filled out from reference TRBV15 and TRBJ2-4, the complete variable domain reads DAMVIQNPRYQVTQFGKPVTLSCSQTLNHNVMYWYQQKSSQAPKLLFHYYDKDFNNEADTPDNFQSRRPNTSFCFLDIRSPGLGDTAMYLCATSRLQGAGNIQYFGAGTRLSVL.

A single count supports this clone. The chain carries TRBV10-2 and TRBJ2-7; 7 bases match TRBD1. Germline CDR1 WSHSY, CDR2 SAAADI. The CDR3 sequence is 14 residues long. The junction had 5 bases not matched to a gene; V was cut back by 3 bases and J by 3 bases. This chain's CDR3 is CASSETGVVYEQYF. CDR3 DNA sequence: TGCGCCAGCAGTGAAACAGGGGTTGTCTACGAGCAGTACTTC.

This clone came up once. V is TRBV3-1 (or the pseudogene TRBV3-2) and J is TRBJ1-4; 12 bases align to TRBD1. The V gene end was trimmed by 4 bases and the J gene end by 6 bases; junction bases not matched to a gene: 9. The germline V gene has CDR1 LGHDT and CDR2 YNNKEL (reference sequence). The CDR3 has 17 amino acids. Here the CDR3 reads CASSPSRDRGRDEKLFF. DNA of the CDR3: TGTGCCAGCAGCCCGTCCCGGGACAGGGGGCGGGATGAAAAACTGTTTTTT.

The chain links TRBV19 to TRBJ2-7, with 11 nucleotides matching TRBD2. Germline loops: CDR1 LNHDA, CDR2 SQIVND (reference sequence). Unmatched junction bases numbered 4, after V lost 1 base and J lost 5 bases. The CDR3 is 15 amino acids. The CDR3 DNA reads as TGTGCCAGTAGTATAGGACTAGCGGGAAGCGACGAGCAGTACTTC. Its protein is CASSIGLAGSDEQYF.

A few counts support this clone. The chain has TRBV6-2 or TRBV6-3 and TRBJ2-7; 9 nucleotides line up with TRBD2. The CDR3 is 14 residues long. With V trimmed by 6 bases and J by 0 bases, 3 bases remained unmatched. The germline V gene has CDR1 MNHEY and CDR2 SVGEGT. CDR3 in DNA: TGTGCCAGCAGCGCTAGCGGGAACTCCTACGAGCAGTACTTC. Translated, it gives CASSASGNSYEQYF.

This CDR3 reads CAWSRGMGTAETQYF. The CDR3 bases are TGTGCCTGGAGTAGGGGGATGGGGACGGCAGAGACCCAGTACTTC. The chain has TRBV30 and TRBJ2-5; D perhaps matches TRBD1 (6 bases). The CDR3 consists of 15 residues. CDR1 is GTSNPN, CDR2 SVGIG, per germline (reference sequence). Trimming took off 2 bases at V and 4 bases at J, with 17 bases between the two ends.

The rearrangement uses TRBV6-1 and TRBJ1-5; D not certain. This CDR3 is built from 11 residues. CDR1 and CDR2 from the germline V gene are MNHNS and SASEGT. Trimming took off 3 bases at V and 7 bases at J, with 4 bases between the two ends. This CDR3 reads CASSESQPQHF. The CDR3 region has the DNA TGTGCCAGCAGTGAGAGCCAGCCCCAGCATTTT.

The chain has TRBV4-1 and TRBJ1-1; D might be TRBD1 (5 bases). Looked up from germline, CDR1 is MGHRA and CDR2 is YSYEKL. The CDR3 length is 14 residues. The V and J ends lost 1 base and 1 base respectively, with 7 bases between them. CDR3 in DNA: TGCGCCAGCAGCCAAGCGACAGAGAACACTGAAGCTTTCTTT. Translation gives CASSQATENTEAFF.

V gene TRBV9 combines with J gene TRBJ2-1; D is possibly TRBD2 (5 bases). Germline-derived CDR1 and CDR2 are SGDLS and YYNGEE. The CDR3 loop spans 13 amino acids. The V end was cut by 0 bases, the J end by 6 bases, with 7 bases between. In DNA form, the CDR3 reads TGTGCCAGCAGCGTAGGACTAACCAATGAGCAGTTCTTC. This sequence encodes CASSVGLTNEQFF.

The CDR3 nucleotides are TGTGCCAGCCGCGTGGATAGCGGGAGTGGCGAGCAGTACTTC. It yields the protein CASRVDSGSGEQYF. The chain combines TRBV6-6 with TRBJ2-7; 9 bases line up with TRBD2. V shed 8 bases, J shed 6 bases, and the junction held 11 bases outside the gene matches. Germline-derived CDR1 and CDR2 are MNHNY and SVGAGI (reference sequence). This CDR3 region has 14 residues.

The chain recombines TRBV11-2 with TRBJ2-7; 9 bases agree with TRBD1. With V trimmed by 5 bases and J by 0 bases, 8 bases remained unmatched. This CDR3 is built from 16 residues. Germline CDR1 SGHAT, CDR2 FQNNGV. The CDR3 here is CASSLSGTGISYEQYF. The CDR3 bases are TGTGCCAGCAGCCTCTCCGGGACAGGGATCTCCTACGAGCAGTACTTC.

The genes are TRBV28 and TRBJ2-1; 10 positions agree with TRBD2. Per the germline V gene, CDR1 is MDHEN and CDR2 is SYDVKM. The V and J ends lost 6 bases and 7 bases, in that order; junction bases with no gene match: 12. The CDR3 is made up of 16 amino acids. In DNA form, the CDR3 reads TGTGCCAGCAGACCCCGGCTAGCGGGAGTGCAGAATGAGCAGTTCTTC. It encodes CASRPRLAGVQNEQFF.

The J gene is TRBJ1-4, the V gene TRBV29-1; TRBD1 aligns across 8 bases. CDR3 size: 11 residues. Germline CDR1 SQVTM, CDR2 ANQGSEA. J lost 15 bases, V lost 7 bases, and 10 bases had no gene match. For the CDR3, the DNA is TGCAGCGGGATGGACAGGGATCGGGTGTTTTTT. Translated: CSGMDRDRVFF.

This clone was seen only once. The chain is built from TRBV4-1 and TRBJ2-4, with 9 bases matching TRBD1. The J segment lost 1 base and the V segment lost 1 base, leaving 2 bases of the junction unmatched. Germline lookup yields CDR1 MGHRA and CDR2 YSYEKL. The CDR3 is 16 residues long. The CDR3 is CASSQGTGAAKNIQYF. DNA of the CDR3: TGCGCCAGCAGCCAAGGGACAGGGGCGGCCAAAAACATTCAGTACTTC.

The chain has TRBV10-3 and TRBJ1-3; TRBD1 matches at 7 bases. Per the germline V gene, CDR1 is ENHRY and CDR2 is SYGVKD. Trimming cost V 6 bases and J 6 bases; bases outside gene matches: 14. The CDR3 length is 16 residues. The CDR3 sequence: CAISGTVKADANTIYF. The CDR3, as DNA: TGTGCCATCAGCGGGACAGTTAAGGCGGATGCAAACACCATATATTTT.